These 19 T cell receptor beta chains came from one sample sequenced in a study of cytomegalovirus exposure and HLA in healthy donors. PCR primers comprised 60 Vbeta and 13 Jbeta primers. The assay was immunoSEQ multiplex PCR, and TCRdb's table has in-frame clones only and misses some. Seen here are about 200,000 clones, roughly 80% observed once, and the top ten hold roughly 6%. The sequenced sample consisted of PBMCs. These receptors came from a woman aged 45-65 years in good health and CMV-seropositive.

J is TRBJ1-6 and V is TRBV5-6; TRBD1 might be the D (5 bases). CDR1 and CDR2 (germline): SGHDT, YYEEEE. Between the trimmed V and J ends, which lost 2 bases and 9 bases, there was a span of 12 bases. CDR3 size: 14 residues. In DNA form, the CDR3 reads TGTGCCAGCAGCTTACAAGGGGAGGGTTCACCCCTCCACTTT. It encodes CASSLQGEGSPLHF.

This sequence joins TRBV7-2 and TRBJ2-4, with D perhaps matching TRBD1 (6 bases). Germline CDR1 and CDR2: SGHTA and FQGNSA. Trimming removed 2 bases from V and 3 bases from J, with 11 bases in between. The CDR3 length is 15 residues. The CDR3 DNA sequence: TGTGCCAGCAGCTTATCAGGGGCAGACAAAAACATTCAGTACTTC. Protein product: CASSLSGADKNIQYF.

The chain links TRBV25-1 to TRBJ2-3; 8 nucleotides match TRBD2. Looked up from germline, CDR1 is MGHDK and CDR2 is SYGVNS. Unmatched junction bases numbered 7, after V lost 3 bases and J lost 2 bases. This CDR3 has 16 residues. For the CDR3, the DNA is TGTGCCAGCAGTGATCTTGGCGGGGGGTACACAGATACGCAGTATTTT. Translated: CASSDLGGGYTDTQYF.

J is TRBJ1-5 and V is TRBV6-6; D call uncertain. Trimming removed 0 bases at V and 8 bases at J, with 5 bases between. Germline CDR1 is MNHNY and CDR2 is SVGAGI (reference sequence). The CDR3 covers 12 residues. Here the CDR3 reads CASSYSEKPQHF. The CDR3 coding sequence is TGTGCCAGCAGTTACTCGGAGAAGCCCCAGCATTTT.

The chain couples TRBV28 to TRBJ1-1; D unresolved. This CDR3 comprises 14 residues. V was trimmed by 3 bases and J by 4 bases, leaving 12 bases between them. Per germline, CDR1 MDHEN and CDR2 SYDVKM. Here the CDR3 reads CASSFQAGGTEAFF. The CDR3 nucleotides are TGTGCCAGCAGTTTTCAGGCGGGTGGCACTGAAGCTTTCTTT.

The CDR3 DNA reads TGTGCCAGCAGCCAGTCGTGGGGGGGGTACAATGAGCAGTTCTTC. Its protein is CASSQSWGGYNEQFF. This chain links TRBV6-5 with TRBJ2-1; 7 bases are shared with TRBD2. Germline loops: CDR1 MNHEY, CDR2 SVGAGI. This CDR3 comprises 15 residues. V was pared by 6 bases and J by 4 bases, with 9 bases of the junction left unmatched.

The rearrangement links TRBV5-1 to TRBJ1-2; D is undetermined. Germline CDR1 reads SGHRS; CDR2 reads YFSETQ. The ends were cut back, 0 bases at V and 0 bases at J, with 12 bases in the middle. The CDR3 extends over 16 amino acids. The CDR3, as DNA: TGCGCCAGCAGCTTGGGATTGGGAGCTACTAACTATGGCTACACCTTC. Translation gives CASSLGLGATNYGYTF. Together with reference TRBV5-1 and TRBJ1-2, the CDR3 gives the full variable domain: KAGVTQTPRYLIKTRGQQVTLSCSPISGHRSVSWYQQTPGQGLQFLFEYFSETQRNKGNFPGRFSGRQFSNSRSEMNVSTLELGDSALYLCASSLGLGATNYGYTFGSGTRLTVV.

The V and J genes are TRBV6-5 and TRBJ2-7; 9 nucleotides align to TRBD2. The V and J ends lost 6 bases and 3 bases, in that order; junction bases with no gene match: 6. Germline V gives CDR1 MNHEY, CDR2 SVGAGI. CDR3 length: 14 amino acids. DNA for the CDR3: TGTGCCAGCAGCAAAACTAGCGGGTTCTACGAGCAGTACTTC. Amino acids: CASSKTSGFYEQYF.

V is TRBV7-9 and J is TRBJ2-3; 10 bases fit TRBD1. The CDR3 runs to 16 residues. Germline CDR1 is SEHNR and CDR2 is FQNEAQ (reference sequence). V shed 1 base and J 3 bases; nucleotides not matched to a gene: 4. The CDR3 DNA is TGTGCCAGCAGCTTAGGGGACAGGGGCTTTACAGATACGCAGTATTTT. Translated, it gives CASSLGDRGFTDTQYF.

The chain has TRBV7-8 and TRBJ2-5, with D unresolved. This CDR3 has 14 amino acids. V was shortened by 6 bases and J by 7 bases, with 18 bases between the two germline ends. CDR1 is SGHVS, CDR2 FQNEAQ, per germline. The CDR3 nucleotides are TGTGCCAGCAGGTCTGCCTCAACTCCCGGGACCCAGTACTTC. Protein: CASRSASTPGTQYF.

The CDR3 reads CASSLSTVNEQYF. CDR3 bases: TGTGCCAGCAGCTTATCGACAGTCAACGAGCAGTACTTC. V usage is TRBV7-8 and J usage is TRBJ2-7; possible D gene TRBD1, 5 bases. Germline loops: CDR1 SGHVS, CDR2 FQNEAQ. Trimming removed 2 bases from V and 5 bases from J, with 10 bases in between. The CDR3 is made up of 13 amino acids.

The table lists this clone with many counts. CDR3 in amino acids: CASSEVEGLGQPQHF. CDR3 bases: TGCGCCAGCAGTGAGGTTGAGGGTCTGGGTCAGCCCCAGCATTTT. The rearrangement uses TRBV10-2 and TRBJ1-5; D is ambiguous. This CDR3 is 15 amino acids long. V lost 2 bases and J 6 bases, leaving 14 bases between the germline ends. Germline lookup yields CDR1 WSHSY and CDR2 SAAADI.

This sequence joins TRBV5-5 and TRBJ2-3; D gene unclear. Germline values: CDR1 SGHKS, CDR2 YYEKEE (reference sequence). The CDR3 contains 13 residues. The V gene lost 3 bases and the J gene lost 2 bases, with 7 bases spanning the gap. CDR3 nucleotides: TGTGCCAGCAGCTCGGTTCACACAGATACGCAGTATTTT. Translation gives CASSSVHTDTQYF.

This clone was seen a handful of times. The gene calls are TRBV11-2 and TRBJ2-3, with D possibly matching TRBD2 (5 bases). There are 12 residues in the CDR3. V was cut by 5 bases and J by 6 bases, with 9 bases left in between. Germline V gene sequence: CDR1 SGHAT, CDR2 FQNNGV. Here the CDR3 DNA reads TGTGCCAGCAGCGGGAGCGAGGATACGCAGTATTTT. The encoded protein is CASSGSEDTQYF.

In DNA form, the CDR3 reads TGTGCCAGCAGCTTGGCTGGGGCAGCCTACAATGAGCAGTTCTTC. This gives the protein CASSLAGAAYNEQFF. The chain recombines TRBV5-6 with TRBJ2-1, with D maybe TRBD1 (5 bases). Trimming took off 0 bases at V and 2 bases at J, with 9 bases between the two ends. Germline-derived CDR1 and CDR2 are SGHDT and YYEEEE. This CDR3 is built from 15 residues.

Concerning this clone itself: Other nucleotide sequences in the sample specify the same CDR3. This chain joins TRBV5-1 and TRBJ2-1, with 7 bases fitting TRBD1. This CDR3 region has 14 residues. Germline V gene sequence: CDR1 SGHRS, CDR2 YFSETQ. The J segment lost 5 bases and the V segment lost 0 bases, leaving 2 bases of the junction unmatched. In DNA form, the CDR3 reads TGCGCCAGCAGCTTGGGGACAGGAGACAATGAGCAGTTCTTC. It encodes CASSLGTGDNEQFF.

This rearrangement joins TRBV7-9 to TRBJ2-3; possible D gene TRBD1, 5 bases. The CDR3 extends over 14 amino acids. CDR1 and CDR2 from the germline V gene are SEHNR and FQNEAQ (reference sequence). V lost 5 bases and J 4 bases, leaving 13 bases between the germline ends. The CDR3 DNA reads TGTGCCAGCAGCCATAGGACATCCGCAGATACGCAGTATTTT. Translating it yields CASSHRTSADTQYF.

In its sample, this clone was seen once. The chain is built from TRBV7-8 and TRBJ2-3; no reliable D call. The germline CDR1 and CDR2 sequences are SGHVS and FQNEAQ. The V end lost 5 bases, the J end lost 3 bases, and 9 bases lay between the germline ends. The CDR3 loop spans 13 amino acids. The CDR3, as DNA: TGTGCCAGCAGCCCGTTTCAGACAGATACGCAGTATTTT. Translated, it gives CASSPFQTDTQYF.

The chain carries TRBV6-5 and TRBJ2-7, with D perhaps TRBD2 (5 bases). CDR1 and CDR2 from the germline V gene are MNHEY and SVGAGI. V was shortened by 6 bases and J by 6 bases, with 12 bases between the two germline ends. CDR3 length: 12 amino acids. Here the CDR3 reads CASSQTAAEQYF. CDR3 DNA sequence: TGTGCCAGCAGCCAAACAGCGGCCGAGCAGTACTTC.